The rows below give T cell receptor beta chains drawn from one sample of a study of shared clonotypes between healthy human individuals. Sequencing was performed with immunoSEQ multiplex PCR; in TCRdb, only in-frame clones are kept and a portion is missing. The repertoire holds about 1 million clones, with around four fifths as singletons. Input material: memory CD4+ T cells sorted from blood. The receptor set was obtained from a man in his late teens or twenties in good health. CDR3s include the opening cysteine and the closing phenylalanine or tryptophan. The D gene is left open where the match is weak. Rows give clone size only sometimes, using once, few, many, or a class for an expanded clone.

d_gene: TRBD1
len: 16
j_gene: TRBJ2-1
abundance: NA
v_gene: TRBV18
CDR3nt: TGTGCCAGCTCACCACCGCAGAGACAGGGCTACAATGAGCAGTTCTTC
CDR3aa: CASSPPQRQGYNEQFF

d_gene: NA
len: 12
j_gene: TRBJ2-7
abundance: NA
v_gene: TRBV6-5
CDR3nt: TGTGCCAGCTCAACCATTCAGGGACAGCAGTACTTC
CDR3aa: CASSTIQGQQYF

d_gene: NA
len: 12
j_gene: TRBJ2-1
abundance: few
v_gene: TRBV7-7
CDR3nt: TGTGCTAGCGCTGCTGGGTACAATGAGCAGTTCTTC
CDR3aa: CASAAGYNEQFF

d_gene: NA
len: 13
j_gene: TRBJ2-5
abundance: NA
v_gene: TRBV7-9
CDR3nt: TGTGCCAGCAGCTTAGCCTGGAGGGAGACCCAGTACTTC
CDR3aa: CASSLAWRETQYF

d_gene: TRBD1
len: 13
j_gene: TRBJ1-1
abundance: NA
v_gene: TRBV14
CDR3nt: TGTGCCAGCAGCCCCAGGGGGCCGACTGAAGCTTTCTTT
CDR3aa: CASSPRGPTEAFF

d_gene: TRBD2
len: 14
j_gene: TRBJ2-1
abundance: NA
v_gene: TRBV6-1
CDR3nt: TGTGCCAGCAGATTAGCGGGAGCCCACAATGAGCAGTTCTTC
CDR3aa: CASRLAGAHNEQFF

d_gene: TRBD1
len: 18
j_gene: TRBJ1-1
abundance: NA
v_gene: TRBV25-1
CDR3nt: TGTGCCAGCAGTGACGTGGGCCCACAGGGGGCTCGCGGGACTGAAGCTTTCTTT
CDR3aa: CASSDVGPQGARGTEAFF

d_gene: TRBD1
len: 16
j_gene: TRBJ2-5
abundance: NA
v_gene: TRBV5-1
CDR3nt: TGCGCCAGCAGCCCTACGTGGACAGGGGAGTTGGAGACCCAGTACTTC
CDR3aa: CASSPTWTGELETQYF

d_gene: TRBD2
len: 15
j_gene: TRBJ2-5
abundance: NA
v_gene: TRBV7-9
CDR3nt: TGTGCCAGCAGCTTACTAGCGGGGGGGCAAGAGACCCAGTACTTC
CDR3aa: CASSLLAGGQETQYF

d_gene: NA
len: 15
j_gene: TRBJ2-5
abundance: NA
v_gene: TRBV15
CDR3nt: TGTGCCACCAGCAGAGAAGGGACTGAGCTGGAGACCCAGTACTTC
CDR3aa: CATSREGTELETQYF

d_gene: TRBD2
len: 13
j_gene: TRBJ2-7
abundance: NA
v_gene: TRBV7-8
CDR3nt: TGTGCCAGCAGCTTTGGGGGGGCCTACGAGCAGTACTTC
CDR3aa: CASSFGGAYEQYF

d_gene: NA
len: 16
j_gene: TRBJ1-5
abundance: NA
v_gene: TRBV6-6
CDR3nt: TGTGCCAGCAGTTACTCGACAACGACTGGCAATCAGCCCCAGCATTTT
CDR3aa: CASSYSTTTGNQPQHF

d_gene: TRBD1
len: 14
j_gene: TRBJ2-5
abundance: NA
v_gene: TRBV29-1
CDR3nt: TGCAGCGCGGCCGGGACAGGGGAAGGAGAGACCCAGTACTTC
CDR3aa: CSAAGTGEGETQYF

d_gene: NA
len: 16
j_gene: TRBJ2-5
abundance: NA
v_gene: TRBV5-6
CDR3nt: TGTGCCAGCAGCTTAGTCGGTGCGCTTTCCCAAGAGACCCAGTACTTC
CDR3aa: CASSLVGALSQETQYF

d_gene: NA
len: 15
j_gene: TRBJ1-3
abundance: few
v_gene: TRBV6-1
CDR3nt: TGTGCTTCCAACGGAGGCACCCACTCTGGAAACACCATATATTTT
CDR3aa: CASNGGTHSGNTIYF

d_gene: TRBD1
len: 16
j_gene: TRBJ1-5
abundance: NA
v_gene: TRBV30
CDR3nt: TGTGCCTGGAGGGGCAGGGGGCCGAAAGGTGATCAGCCCCAGCATTTT
CDR3aa: CAWRGRGPKGDQPQHF

d_gene: TRBD2
len: 15
j_gene: TRBJ2-5
abundance: NA
v_gene: TRBV7-8
CDR3nt: TGTGCCAGCAGCTCCATCCGGGGGGGCTATGAGACCCAGTACTTC
CDR3aa: CASSSIRGGYETQYF

d_gene: NA
len: 13
j_gene: TRBJ1-4
abundance: NA
v_gene: TRBV2
CDR3nt: TGTGCCAGCAGGGGACACCTTAATGAAAAACTGTTTTTT
CDR3aa: CASRGHLNEKLFF

d_gene: NA
len: 15
j_gene: TRBJ1-1
abundance: NA
v_gene: TRBV19
CDR3nt: TGTGCCAGTAGTAAGTCCACCGAGATGAACACTGAAGCTTTCTTT
CDR3aa: CASSKSTEMNTEAFF

d_gene: NA
len: 12
j_gene: TRBJ2-7
abundance: NA
v_gene: TRBV12-5
CDR3nt: TGTGCTAGTGGTTTGTCCCTGTCCGAGCAGTACTTC
CDR3aa: CASGLSLSEQYF

d_gene: TRBD2
len: 16
j_gene: TRBJ2-1
abundance: NA
v_gene: TRBV14
CDR3nt: TGTGCCAGCAGCCCGTATACGGGGGGGGCCGGGAATGAGCAGTTCTTC
CDR3aa: CASSPYTGGAGNEQFF

d_gene: NA
len: 12
j_gene: TRBJ1-3
abundance: NA
v_gene: TRBV30
CDR3nt: TGTGCCTGGGAGCAGGGGGGAAACACCATATATTTT
CDR3aa: CAWEQGGNTIYF

d_gene: TRBD2
len: 15
j_gene: TRBJ2-5
abundance: NA
v_gene: TRBV9
CDR3nt: TGTGCCAGCAGCGCCTCGGGGGGGCCCTTAGAGACCCAGTACTTC
CDR3aa: CASSASGGPLETQYF

d_gene: NA
len: 12
j_gene: TRBJ2-7
abundance: NA
v_gene: TRBV28
CDR3nt: TGTGCCAGCAGTACACCTCCGGGCGAGCAGTACTTC
CDR3aa: CASSTPPGEQYF

d_gene: NA
len: 14
j_gene: TRBJ2-5
abundance: NA
v_gene: TRBV4-1
CDR3nt: TGCGCCAGCAGCCAGCCTAGCAGATCAGAGACCCAGTACTTC
CDR3aa: CASSQPSRSETQYF

d_gene: TRBD1
len: 18
j_gene: TRBJ2-2
abundance: NA
v_gene: TRBV7-9
CDR3nt: TGTGCCAGCAGCTCCGGACAGGGGGAGAGGCGAAGCACCGGGGAGCTGTTTTTT
CDR3aa: CASSSGQGERRSTGELFF

d_gene: NA
len: 14
j_gene: TRBJ2-7
abundance: once
v_gene: TRBV4-3
CDR3nt: TGCGCCAGCAGCCAGCAGCTGAGCTCCTACGAGCAGTACTTC
CDR3aa: CASSQQLSSYEQYF

d_gene: NA
len: 13
j_gene: TRBJ1-1
abundance: NA
v_gene: TRBV10-3
CDR3nt: TGTGCCATCAGTGAGTATAAGAACACTGAAGCTTTCTTT
CDR3aa: CAISEYKNTEAFF

d_gene: TRBD1
len: 16
j_gene: TRBJ1-5
abundance: NA
v_gene: TRBV18
CDR3nt: TGTGCCAGCTCCCTTACACAGGGGGCGGGCAATCAGCCCCAGCATTTT
CDR3aa: CASSLTQGAGNQPQHF

d_gene: NA
len: 13
j_gene: TRBJ2-3
abundance: NA
v_gene: TRBV2
CDR3nt: TGTGCCAGCGTTAGGAGGAACACAGATACGCAGTATTTT
CDR3aa: CASVRRNTDTQYF

d_gene: NA
len: 15
j_gene: TRBJ2-5
abundance: few
v_gene: TRBV19
CDR3nt: TGTGCCAGTACCCAATCGGTCTCGAGGGGGGAGACCCAGTACTTC
CDR3aa: CASTQSVSRGETQYF

d_gene: TRBD1
len: 14
j_gene: TRBJ1-4
abundance: many
v_gene: TRBV18
CDR3nt: TGTGCCAGCTCACCAGGACAGGGCGAGGAAAAACTGTTTTTT
CDR3aa: CASSPGQGEEKLFF

d_gene: NA
len: 13
j_gene: TRBJ1-2
abundance: NA
v_gene: TRBV4-2
CDR3nt: TGTGCCAGCATAGGGGGGCAGACAGAGGGCTACACCTTC
CDR3aa: CASIGGQTEGYTF

d_gene: NA
len: 16
j_gene: TRBJ2-7
abundance: NA
v_gene: TRBV5-6
CDR3nt: TGTGCCAGCAGCAGGATAAACAGACAGAGCTCCTACGAGCAGTACTTC
CDR3aa: CASSRINRQSSYEQYF

d_gene: TRBD2
len: 14
j_gene: TRBJ2-6
abundance: few
v_gene: TRBV2
CDR3nt: TGTGCCAGCATGCTAGCGGCCGGGGCCAACGTCCTGACTTTC
CDR3aa: CASMLAAGANVLTF

d_gene: TRBD1
len: 19
j_gene: TRBJ2-6
abundance: many
v_gene: TRBV5-4
CDR3nt: TGTGCCAGCAGCTCGTGGGACAGGTTCAAAGGCTCTGGGGCCAACGTCCTGACTTTC
CDR3aa: CASSSWDRFKGSGANVLTF